A single TCR beta chain is shown here with its context. This sample was included in a study of response to subunit inactivated influenza vaccine. TCRdb fed the RT-PCR reads into MiXCR, producing one record per CDR3 protein. Altogether roughly 500,000 distinct CDR3 sequences are present, under 25% being singletons, with the ten largest covering 2.8%. The same data also contributed to another study, on T cells expressing NK-cell markers. According to that study: TCR beta libraries carry UMIs added by 5'RACE template switching.

The material sequenced was CD4+ T cells sorted from PBMCs, taken about 12 days after vaccination. This receptor was obtained from a man aged 50 to 60 who received an inactivated influenza vaccine.

CDR3 in amino acids: CASSQGSAQDTEAFF. The CDR3 DNA is TGTGCCAGCAGCCAAGGTTCAGCTCAGGACACTGAAGCTTTCTTT. V gene TRBV3-1 combines with J gene TRBJ1-1; D is uncertain. Germline V gives CDR1 LGHDT, CDR2 YNNKEL (reference sequence). This CDR3 region has 15 residues. V was trimmed by 1 base and J by 3 bases, leaving 12 bases between them.